A selection of T cell receptor beta chains follows, all from one sample in a study of blood T cells in healthy people across ages. MiXCR, run by TCRdb on the 5' RACE reads, gives a single entry per CDR3 protein. The table records hundreds of thousands of distinct CDR3 sequences, roughly 50% of them present only once. The sequencing input was blood. These receptors came from a man aged 25 to 40 in good health. The CDR3 runs from the conserved cysteine through the conserved F or W. A D gene is named only where the DNA matches it firmly. Clone size is shown for a subset of rows, as once, few, many or a class of expanded clone.

abundance: few
d_gene: NA
v_gene: TRBV4-2
j_gene: TRBJ2-7
CDR3aa: CASSQEVRGGEQYF
CDR3nt: TGTGCCAGCAGCCAAGAGGTCCGGGGTGGGGAGCAGTACTTC

abundance: NA
d_gene: NA
v_gene: TRBV6-2/TRBV6-3
j_gene: TRBJ2-2
CDR3aa: CASSYGGFTGELFF
CDR3nt: TGTGCCAGCAGTTACGGTGGTTTCACCGGGGAGCTGTTTTTT

abundance: few
d_gene: TRBD1
v_gene: TRBV6-1
j_gene: TRBJ2-3
CDR3aa: CASTGTGASSTDTQYF
CDR3nt: TGTGCCAGCACCGGGACAGGGGCTTCAAGCACAGATACGCAGTATTTT

abundance: many
d_gene: NA
v_gene: TRBV7-2
j_gene: TRBJ2-1
CDR3aa: CASSLALDNEQFF
CDR3nt: TGTGCCAGCAGCTTAGCCCTAGACAATGAGCAGTTCTTC

abundance: NA
d_gene: NA
v_gene: TRBV6-2/TRBV6-3
j_gene: TRBJ1-5
CDR3aa: CASSGRQYSNQPQHF
CDR3nt: TGTGCCAGCAGCGGACGACAGTATAGCAATCAGCCCCAGCATTTT

abundance: NA
d_gene: NA
v_gene: TRBV5-1
j_gene: TRBJ2-7
CDR3aa: CASSLGGIGPYEQYF
CDR3nt: TGCGCCAGCAGCTTGGGGGGGATAGGGCCCTACGAGCAGTACTTC

abundance: many
d_gene: NA
v_gene: TRBV6-4
j_gene: TRBJ1-6
CDR3aa: CASSPSPGLNSPLHF
CDR3nt: TGTGCCAGCAGCCCTAGCCCGGGGCTTAATTCACCCCTCCACTTT

abundance: NA
d_gene: TRBD2
v_gene: TRBV3-1
j_gene: TRBJ2-1
CDR3aa: CASSHPPGLAGPLQQFF
CDR3nt: TGTGCCAGCAGCCACCCCCCGGGACTAGCGGGGCCTTTACAGCAGTTCTTC

abundance: NA
d_gene: NA
v_gene: TRBV12-3/TRBV12-4
j_gene: TRBJ1-4
CDR3aa: CASSLAFNEKLFF
CDR3nt: TGTGCCAGCAGCCTGGCATTTAATGAAAAACTGTTTTTT

abundance: few
d_gene: TRBD1
v_gene: TRBV10-3
j_gene: TRBJ2-2
CDR3aa: CAIREGTGDTGELFF
CDR3nt: TGTGCCATCAGGGAGGGGACAGGCGACACCGGGGAGCTGTTTTTT

abundance: NA
d_gene: NA
v_gene: TRBV6-8
j_gene: TRBJ2-7
CDR3aa: CASSCPGGSRSEQYF
CDR3nt: TGTGCCAGCAGTTGCCCTGGAGGATCCCGGTCCGAGCAGTACTTC

abundance: few
d_gene: TRBD1
v_gene: TRBV20-1
j_gene: TRBJ2-7
CDR3aa: CSARDGTGGGKQYF
CDR3nt: TGCAGTGCTAGAGATGGGACAGGGGGCGGCAAGCAGTACTTC

abundance: NA
d_gene: TRBD1
v_gene: TRBV6-5
j_gene: TRBJ1-2
CDR3aa: CASSTRGWGYTF
CDR3nt: TGTGCCAGCAGTACCAGGGGGTGGGGCTACACCTTC